This paragraph covers one TCR beta chain sequence. Its antigen is not identified. The record originates from a study of cytomegalovirus exposure and HLA in healthy donors. Notes on the study in general: Previous analysis showed most TCR beta V segments were productive about 87% or about 30% of the time.

The PCR contained 60 Vbeta and 13 Jbeta primers. Sequencing was performed with immunoSEQ multiplex PCR; in TCRdb, only in-frame clones are kept and a portion is missing. Here the sample spans tens of thousands of clones, roughly 76% being singletons. The TCR sequence derives from a woman aged 25-40 years in good health and CMV-seropositive. Source material: PBMCs.

CDR3 nucleotides: TGCGCCAGCAGCCAGACCCCCGGGACTAGTGATACGCAGTATTTT. This codes for CASSQTPGTSDTQYF. The V gene is TRBV4-1, the J gene TRBJ2-3; 8 positions agree with TRBD2. The trim removed 3 bases at V and 6 bases at J, leaving 8 bases unmatched. This CDR3 has 15 residues. In germline, CDR1 is MGHRA, CDR2 YSYEKL.